The 24 T cell receptor beta chains in this list originate from one sample, sequenced in a study of cytomegalovirus exposure and HLA in healthy donors. Use of 60 Vbeta and 13 Jbeta primers characterized the PCR. This table comes from immunoSEQ multiplex PCR, and its TCRdb copy is limited to in-frame clones, with some not included. The sample features around 140,000 clones, with roughly 1.6% in its top ten. Input material: PBMCs. These receptors were obtained from a woman aged 40 to 55 in good health and CMV-seronegative.

The genes are TRBV6-1 and TRBJ2-5; D ambiguous. Matching the DNA end better, TRBJ2-7 makes the J call doubtful. CDR1 is MNHNS, CDR2 SASEGT, per germline. This CDR3 is built from 10 residues. CDR3 residues: CASRLYEQYF. The CDR3 region has the DNA TGTGCCAGCAGGCTCTACGAGCAGTACTTC.

The chain carries TRBV7-8 and TRBJ1-1; D gene ambiguous. The CDR3 length is 14 residues. Trimming removed 0 bases at V and 0 bases at J, with 5 bases between. Germline V gene lookup returns CDR1 SGHVS and CDR2 FQNEAQ. Here the CDR3 reads CASSLAGVNTEAFF. In DNA, the CDR3 is TGTGCCAGCAGCTTAGCAGGAGTGAACACTGAAGCTTTCTTT.

The V gene is TRBV6-5, the J gene TRBJ2-3; D gene ambiguous. The V end lost 2 bases, the J end lost 0 bases, and 9 bases lay between the germline ends. The germline gives CDR1 MNHEY, CDR2 SVGAGI. The CDR3 runs to 15 residues. CDR3 region: CASSYTGASTDTQYF. The CDR3 nucleotides read TGTGCCAGCAGTTACACGGGTGCTAGCACAGATACGCAGTATTTT.

V usage is TRBV13 and J usage is TRBJ1-1; TRBD1 is a possible D gene (6 bases). The CDR3 is made up of 13 amino acids. V lost 5 bases to trimming and J lost 10 bases, with 17 bases between them. The germline V gene encodes CDR1 PRHDT and CDR2 FYEKMQ (reference sequence). In DNA, the CDR3 is TGTGCCAGCAGCCAAACCCCGACAGGCGGAGCTTTCTTT. Its protein is CASSQTPTGGAFF.

This chain links TRBV19 with TRBJ1-3, with 8 bases matching TRBD1. Germline V gives CDR1 LNHDA, CDR2 SQIVND (reference sequence). Germline trimming cut 10 bases from V and 1 base from J; bases unmatched to any gene: 6. The CDR3 sequence is 14 residues long. The CDR3 bases are TGTGCCACCGTACAGGGGGGGTCTGGAAACACCATATATTTT. This translates into CATVQGGSGNTIYF.

The DNA for the CDR3 is TGTGCCAGCAGCCCATCAGGGCTGGGTGGTGAAAAACTGTTTTTT. Residues: CASSPSGLGGEKLFF. This chain connects TRBV5-4 to TRBJ1-4; TRBD1 might be the D (5 bases). V was clipped by 4 bases and J by 7 bases, with 17 bases between them. The germline V gene has CDR1 SGHNT and CDR2 YYREEE (reference sequence). CDR3 size: 15 residues.

V and J are TRBV6-5 and TRBJ2-3, with 8 bases identical to TRBD2. V shed 0 bases, J shed 1 base, and the junction held 3 bases outside the gene matches. Germline V gene data show CDR1 as MNHEY and CDR2 as SVGAGI. This CDR3 is built from 16 residues. The CDR3 loop reads CASSYSPGGGTDTQYF. DNA for the CDR3: TGTGCCAGCAGTTACTCCCCGGGGGGGGGCACAGATACGCAGTATTTT.

J is TRBJ1-4 and V is TRBV28; D remains unclear. The CDR3 has 13 amino acids. CDR1 and CDR2 (germline): MDHEN, SYDVKM. Trimming took 6 bases from V and 7 from J, leaving 12 bases between them. The DNA of the CDR3 is TGTGCCAGCAGCCTGGGCATTGGTGAAAAACTGTTTTTT. Translated, it gives CASSLGIGEKLFF.

The genes are TRBV4-3 and TRBJ1-3, with 8 nucleotides matching TRBD1. The trim removed 3 bases at V and 3 bases at J, leaving 4 bases unmatched. Looked up from germline, CDR1 is LGHNA and CDR2 is YSLEER. The CDR3 is 15 residues long. As DNA, the CDR3 is TGCGCCAGCAGCCAGGCAGGGGGCGGTGGAAACACCATATATTTT. Its translation: CASSQAGGGGNTIYF.

The CDR3, as DNA: TGTGCCAGCAGCGCTCCCACCGGGACTCGGAGATACGAGCAGTACGTC. Translation gives CASSAPTGTRRYEQYV. The V and J genes are TRBV9 and TRBJ2-7, with D perhaps TRBD2 (6 bases). The CDR3 sequence is 16 residues long. V gave up 3 bases and J gave up 4 bases, with 20 bases separating them. The germline gives CDR1 SGDLS, CDR2 YYNGEE.

The rearrangement links TRBV2 to TRBJ1-2; 8 bases fit TRBD1. Germline CDR1 is SNHLY and CDR2 is FYNNEI. This CDR3 has 15 amino acids. J lost 1 base, V lost 6 bases, and 7 bases had no gene match. CDR3 protein: CASSTDRDGNYGYTF. As DNA, the CDR3 is TGTGCCAGCAGCACGGACAGGGACGGTAACTATGGCTACACCTTC.

This chain joins TRBV9 and TRBJ1-1; perhaps TRBD1 as D (6 bases). The CDR3 is 16 residues long. Germline assignment: CDR1 SGDLS and CDR2 YYNGEE. V lost 4 bases to trimming and J lost 5 bases, with 21 bases between them. The CDR3 region is CASSWRGQVPETEAFF. CDR3 bases: TGTGCCAGCAGCTGGCGGGGGCAGGTTCCGGAGACTGAAGCTTTCTTT.

The V and J genes are TRBV7-9 and TRBJ2-3; 10 bases agree with TRBD1. CDR1 is SEHNR, CDR2 FQNEAQ, per germline (reference sequence). The V gene end was trimmed by 1 base and the J gene end by 5 bases; junction bases not matched to a gene: 6. The CDR3 extends over 16 amino acids. The CDR3 sequence is CASSLGDRGLGDTQYF. DNA of the CDR3: TGTGCCAGCAGCTTAGGTGACAGGGGGCTGGGAGATACGCAGTATTTT.

The gene calls are TRBV10-1 and TRBJ2-7; D gene ambiguous. The CDR3 consists of 12 residues. With 4 bases removed from V and 2 bases from J, the gap between germline ends came to 6 bases. Per the germline V gene, CDR1 is WNHNN and CDR2 is SYGVQD (reference sequence). The CDR3 coding sequence is TGCGCCAGCAGTGGACAAACCTACGAGCAGTACGTC. It yields the protein CASSGQTYEQYV.

J is TRBJ1-2 and V is TRBV6-5; 8 bases align to TRBD1. This CDR3 has 14 residues. Germline CDR1 is MNHEY and CDR2 is SVGAGI. After removal of 2 bases from V and 6 bases from J, the junction contained 5 bases not matched to a gene. The chain's CDR3 is CASSYRTGRHGYTF. The DNA for the CDR3 is TGTGCCAGCAGTTACAGGACAGGGCGGCATGGCTACACCTTC.

In DNA form, the CDR3 reads TGTGCCAGCAGCTCCACTAGAGGAACCAGCCAAGAGACCCAGTACTTC. This gives the protein CASSSTRGTSQETQYF. The chain is built from TRBV6-6 and TRBJ2-5; a weak D match, TRBD2 (5 bases). Germline V CDR1 and CDR2: MNHNY, SVGAGI (reference sequence). Trimming pared 6 bases from V and 1 base from J, leaving 18 bases between. The CDR3 runs 16 residues.

CDR3 sequence reads: CASSVGLIAQGSSNTEAFF. CDR3 bases: TGTGCCAGCAGCGTAGGTTTAATCGCTCAGGGATCATCGAACACTGAAGCTTTCTTT. This chain links TRBV9 with TRBJ1-1, with D maybe TRBD1 (5 bases). The CDR3 has 19 amino acids. Trimming took off 0 bases at V and 1 base at J, with 22 bases between the two ends. The germline V gene has CDR1 SGDLS and CDR2 YYNGEE.

The chain uses TRBV19 and TRBJ1-1; TRBD1 aligns across 8 bases. V was pared by 8 bases and J by 5 bases, with 13 bases of the junction left unmatched. The CDR3 is made up of 15 amino acids. Per germline, CDR1 LNHDA and CDR2 SQIVND (reference sequence). The CDR3 loop is CASRNQGASWTEAFF. The CDR3 nucleotides are TGTGCCAGTCGAAATCAGGGGGCGAGTTGGACTGAAGCTTTCTTT.

The chain combines TRBV28 with TRBJ2-7; 7 bases are a match to TRBD2. CDR1 is MDHEN, CDR2 SYDVKM, per germline. The J segment lost 3 bases and the V segment lost 5 bases, leaving 13 bases of the junction unmatched. The CDR3 length is 16 residues. CDR3 in amino acids: CASSPLEIAGSYEQYF. The CDR3 DNA sequence: TGTGCCAGCAGTCCCCTTGAGATAGCGGGTAGCTACGAGCAGTACTTC.

The chain joins TRBV18 to TRBJ1-3; D possibly corresponds to TRBD1 (6 bases). Germline CDR1 is KGHSH and CDR2 is LQKENI. Trimming pared 3 bases from V and 0 bases from J, leaving 9 bases between. The CDR3 runs 15 residues. CDR3 coding DNA: TGTGCCAGCTCACCCGGACAGAACTCTGGAAACACCATATATTTT. Its translation: CASSPGQNSGNTIYF. The full variable domain, rest sourced from reference TRBV18 and TRBJ1-3, is NAGVMQNPRHLVRRRGQEARLRCSPMKGHSHVYWYRQLPEEGLKFMVYLQKENIIDESGMPKERFSAEFPKEGPSILRIQQVVRGDSAAYFCASSPGQNSGNTIYFGEGSWLTVV.

The CDR3 DNA follows: TGTGCCAGCAGCAGTCCAGGGTTGGGGACCCAGTACTTC. Translation gives CASSSPGLGTQYF. The chain links TRBV7-3 to TRBJ2-5; D might be TRBD1 (5 bases). V gave up 5 bases and J gave up 7 bases, with 14 bases separating them. The CDR3 length is 13 residues. CDR1 and CDR2 (germline): SGHTA, FQGTGA.

The genes are TRBV10-2 and TRBJ2-5; 10 positions match TRBD2. The CDR3 totals 13 residues. V lost 7 bases and J lost 5; bases outside the gene matches: 4. Germline loops: CDR1 WSHSY, CDR2 SAAADI. DNA for the CDR3: TGCGCCAGCACCTCACTAGCGGGGGAGACCCAGTACTTC. It translates to CASTSLAGETQYF.

The V gene is TRBV9, the J gene TRBJ2-2; no clear D. Germline V gene sequence: CDR1 SGDLS, CDR2 YYNGEE. This CDR3 region has 15 residues. V was clipped by 1 base and J by 0 bases, with 7 bases between them. CDR3 region: CASSVNPANTGELFF. CDR3 nucleotides: TGTGCCAGCAGCGTAAATCCAGCGAACACCGGGGAGCTGTTTTTT.

V is TRBV4-1 and J is TRBJ2-5; D might be TRBD1 (7 bases). CDR3 length: 17 amino acids. Germline assignment: CDR1 MGHRA and CDR2 YSYEKL. Trimming took 1 base from V and 4 from J, leaving 19 bases between them. The CDR3 DNA is TGCGCCAGCAGCCAAGGGCTTGTTAGGGGGCGGGGAGAGACCCAGTACTTC. Amino acid sequence: CASSQGLVRGRGETQYF.